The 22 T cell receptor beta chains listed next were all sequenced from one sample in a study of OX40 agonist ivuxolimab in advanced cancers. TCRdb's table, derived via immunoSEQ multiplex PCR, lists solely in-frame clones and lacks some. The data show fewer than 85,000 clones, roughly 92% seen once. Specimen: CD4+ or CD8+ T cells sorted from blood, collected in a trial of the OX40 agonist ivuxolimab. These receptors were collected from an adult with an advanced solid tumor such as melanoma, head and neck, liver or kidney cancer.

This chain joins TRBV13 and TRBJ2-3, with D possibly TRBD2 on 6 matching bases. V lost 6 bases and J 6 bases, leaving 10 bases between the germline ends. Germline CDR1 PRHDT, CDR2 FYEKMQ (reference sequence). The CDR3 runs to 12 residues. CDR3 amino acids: CASSPTSDTQYF. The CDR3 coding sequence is TGTGCCAGCAGTCCTACTAGCGATACGCAGTATTTT.

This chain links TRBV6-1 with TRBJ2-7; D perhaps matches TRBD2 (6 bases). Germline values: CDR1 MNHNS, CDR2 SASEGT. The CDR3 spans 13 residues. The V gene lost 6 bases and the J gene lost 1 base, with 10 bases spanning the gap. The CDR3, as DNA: TGTGCCAGCAGAGTAGCGGATTCCTACGAGCAGTACTTC. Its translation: CASRVADSYEQYF.

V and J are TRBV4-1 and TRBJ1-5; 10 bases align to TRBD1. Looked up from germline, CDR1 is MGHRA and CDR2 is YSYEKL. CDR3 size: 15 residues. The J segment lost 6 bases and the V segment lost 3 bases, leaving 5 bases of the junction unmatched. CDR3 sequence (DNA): TGCGCCAGCAGCCACACCGGGACAGGGGCTCAGCCCCAGCATTTT. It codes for CASSHTGTGAQPQHF.

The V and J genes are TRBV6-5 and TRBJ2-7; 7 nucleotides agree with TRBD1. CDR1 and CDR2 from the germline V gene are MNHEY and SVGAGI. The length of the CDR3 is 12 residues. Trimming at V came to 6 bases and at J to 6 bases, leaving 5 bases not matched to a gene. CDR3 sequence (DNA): TGTGCCAGCAGCTCACAGGGGCTCGAGCAGTACTTC. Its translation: CASSSQGLEQYF.

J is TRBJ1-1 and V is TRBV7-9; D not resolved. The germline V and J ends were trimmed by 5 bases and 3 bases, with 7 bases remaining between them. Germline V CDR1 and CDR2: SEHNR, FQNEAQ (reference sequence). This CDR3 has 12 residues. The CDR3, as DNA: TGTGCCAGCAGCAATGGGGACACTGAAGCTTTCTTT. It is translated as CASSNGDTEAFF.

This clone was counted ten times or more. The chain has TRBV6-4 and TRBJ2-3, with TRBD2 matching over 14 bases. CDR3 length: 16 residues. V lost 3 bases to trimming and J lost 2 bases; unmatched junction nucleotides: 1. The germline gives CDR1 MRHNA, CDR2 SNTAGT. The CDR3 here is CASSETSGGATDTQYF. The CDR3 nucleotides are TGTGCCAGCAGTGAGACTAGCGGGGGGGCCACAGATACGCAGTATTTT.

CDR3 residues: CASSLVRLYF. CDR3 nucleotide sequence: TGTGCCAGCAGCTTAGTGCGCCTGTACTTC. The chain has TRBV11-2 and TRBJ2-7; no definite D call. Trimming shortened V by 1 base and J by 12 bases, and 7 bases separated the two germline ends. Germline V CDR1 and CDR2: SGHAT, FQNNGV. There are 10 residues in the CDR3.

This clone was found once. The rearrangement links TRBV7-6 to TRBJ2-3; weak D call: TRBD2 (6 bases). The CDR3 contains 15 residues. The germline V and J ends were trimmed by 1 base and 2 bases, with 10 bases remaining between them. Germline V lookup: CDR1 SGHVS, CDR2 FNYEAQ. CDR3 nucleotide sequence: TGTGCCAGCAGCTTAGGGCGGGGCCTCACAGATACGCAGTATTTT. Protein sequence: CASSLGRGLTDTQYF.

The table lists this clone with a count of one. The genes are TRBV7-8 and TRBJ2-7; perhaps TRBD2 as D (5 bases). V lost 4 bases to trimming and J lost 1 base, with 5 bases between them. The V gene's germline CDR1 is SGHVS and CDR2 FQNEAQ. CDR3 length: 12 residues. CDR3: CASSWRSYEQYF. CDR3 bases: TGTGCCAGCAGCTGGAGGTCCTACGAGCAGTACTTC.

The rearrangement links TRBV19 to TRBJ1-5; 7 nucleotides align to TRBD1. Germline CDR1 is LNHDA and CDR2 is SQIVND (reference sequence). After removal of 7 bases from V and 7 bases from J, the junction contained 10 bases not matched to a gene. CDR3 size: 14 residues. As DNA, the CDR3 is TGTGCCAGTACCCCCACGCAGGGGGGGCAGCCCCAGCATTTT. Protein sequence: CASTPTQGGQPQHF.

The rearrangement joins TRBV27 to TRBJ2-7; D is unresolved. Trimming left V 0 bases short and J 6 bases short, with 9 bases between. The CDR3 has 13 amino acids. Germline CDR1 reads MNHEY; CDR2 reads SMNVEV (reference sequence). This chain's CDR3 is CASSLSPRREQYF. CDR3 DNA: TGTGCCAGCAGTTTATCACCCCGACGCGAGCAGTACTTC.

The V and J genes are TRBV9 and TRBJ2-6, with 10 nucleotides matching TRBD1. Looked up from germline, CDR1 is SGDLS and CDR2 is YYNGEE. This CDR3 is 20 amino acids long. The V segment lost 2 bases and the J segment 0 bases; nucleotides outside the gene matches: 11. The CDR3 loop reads CASSVPGQGISPSGANVLTF. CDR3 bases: TGTGCCAGCAGCGTCCCGGGACAGGGGATTAGCCCCTCTGGGGCCAACGTCCTGACTTTC. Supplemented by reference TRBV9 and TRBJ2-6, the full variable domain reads DSGVTQTPKHLITATGQRVTLRCSPRSGDLSVYWYQQSLDQGLQFLIQYYNGEERAKGNILERFSAQQFPDLHSELNLSSLELGDSALYFCASSVPGQGISPSGANVLTFGAGSRLTVL.

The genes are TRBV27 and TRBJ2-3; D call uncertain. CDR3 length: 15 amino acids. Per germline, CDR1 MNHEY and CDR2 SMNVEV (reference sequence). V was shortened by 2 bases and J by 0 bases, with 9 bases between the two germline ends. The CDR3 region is CASSLISYSTDTQYF. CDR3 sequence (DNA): TGTGCCAGCAGTTTAATTTCTTATAGCACAGATACGCAGTATTTT.

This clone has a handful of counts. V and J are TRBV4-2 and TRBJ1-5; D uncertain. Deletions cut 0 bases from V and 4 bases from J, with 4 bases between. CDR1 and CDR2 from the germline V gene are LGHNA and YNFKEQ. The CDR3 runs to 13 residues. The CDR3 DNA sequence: TGTGCCAGCAGCCAAGATGGGAATCAGCCCCAGCATTTT. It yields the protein CASSQDGNQPQHF.

The CDR3 reads CASSQANTGWQPQHF. CDR3 DNA sequence: TGCGCCAGCAGCCAAGCGAACACAGGGTGGCAGCCCCAGCATTTT. The rearrangement joins TRBV4-1 to TRBJ1-5; weak D call: TRBD1 (6 bases). Trimming left V 1 base short and J 7 bases short, with 14 bases between. Per germline, CDR1 MGHRA and CDR2 YSYEKL. The CDR3 is made up of 15 amino acids.

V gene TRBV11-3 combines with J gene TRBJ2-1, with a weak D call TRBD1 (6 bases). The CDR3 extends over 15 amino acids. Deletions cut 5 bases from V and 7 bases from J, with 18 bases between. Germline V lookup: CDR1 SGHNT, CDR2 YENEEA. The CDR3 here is CASSPFRGTVNEQFF. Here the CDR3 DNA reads TGTGCCAGCAGCCCGTTCAGGGGTACTGTAAATGAGCAGTTCTTC.

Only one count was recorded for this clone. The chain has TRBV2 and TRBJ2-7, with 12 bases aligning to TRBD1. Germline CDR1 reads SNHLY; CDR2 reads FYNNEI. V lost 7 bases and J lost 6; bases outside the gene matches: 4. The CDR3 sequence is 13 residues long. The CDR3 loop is CASKRDRGLEQYF. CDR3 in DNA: TGTGCCAGCAAGCGGGACAGGGGGCTCGAGCAGTACTTC.

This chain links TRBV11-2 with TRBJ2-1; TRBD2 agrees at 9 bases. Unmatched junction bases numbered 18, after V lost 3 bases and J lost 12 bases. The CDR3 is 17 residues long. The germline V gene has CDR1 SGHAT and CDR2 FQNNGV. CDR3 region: CASSLSGGLAGRYGQFF. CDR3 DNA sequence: TGTGCCAGCAGCTTGTCGGGCGGTCTAGCGGGGAGGTATGGGCAGTTCTTC.

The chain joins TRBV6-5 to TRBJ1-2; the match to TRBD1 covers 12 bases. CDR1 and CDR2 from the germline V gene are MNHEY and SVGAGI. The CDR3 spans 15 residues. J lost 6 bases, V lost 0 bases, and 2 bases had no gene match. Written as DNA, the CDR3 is TGTGCCAGCAGTTACTCGGGGACAGGGGGCAATGGCTACACCTTC. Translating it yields CASSYSGTGGNGYTF.

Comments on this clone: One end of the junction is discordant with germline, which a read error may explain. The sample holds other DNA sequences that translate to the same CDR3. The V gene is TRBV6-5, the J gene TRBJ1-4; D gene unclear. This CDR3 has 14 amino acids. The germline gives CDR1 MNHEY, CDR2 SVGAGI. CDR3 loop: CASSYSKGYEKLFF. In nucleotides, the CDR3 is TGTGCCAGCAGCTACTCGAAGGGTTATGAAAAACTGTTTTTT.

The CDR3 region is CASSQSPGQGGSYEQYF. The CDR3 DNA follows: TGTGCCAGCTCACAATCTCCGGGACAGGGAGGCTCCTACGAGCAGTACTTC. The chain couples TRBV18 to TRBJ2-7, with 9 nucleotides matching TRBD1. Germline V gene lookup returns CDR1 KGHSH and CDR2 LQKENI. This CDR3 has 17 residues. V shed 4 bases, J shed 0 bases, and the junction held 10 bases outside the gene matches.

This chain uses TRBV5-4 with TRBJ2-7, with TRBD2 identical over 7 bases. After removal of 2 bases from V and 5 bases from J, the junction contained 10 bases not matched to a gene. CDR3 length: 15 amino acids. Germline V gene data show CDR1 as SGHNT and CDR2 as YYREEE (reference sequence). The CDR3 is CASSFWVSGVDEQYF. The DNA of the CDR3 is TGTGCCAGCAGCTTTTGGGTCAGCGGGGTGGACGAGCAGTACTTC.